These 19 T cell receptor beta chains came from one sample sequenced in a study of T cell responses to AZD1222 COVID-19 vaccine. Sequenced by immunoSEQ multiplex PCR; TCRdb stores in-frame clones only, minus some. The sample consists of about 110,000 clones, roughly 87% of them appearing once. The specimen comprised peripheral blood, sampled on day 0 of AZD1222 vaccination. Receptors originate from an adult in good health.

The chain employs TRBV19 and TRBJ1-1; 7 bases agree with TRBD1. J lost 11 bases, V lost 1 base, and 7 bases had no gene match. From germline, CDR1 is LNHDA and CDR2 SQIVND (reference sequence). There are 13 residues in the CDR3. The CDR3 DNA reads TGTGCCAGTAGTATAGGGCAGGGGGTGAAGGCTTTCTTT. It is translated as CASSIGQGVKAFF.

This chain uses TRBV25-1 with TRBJ1-1; D call uncertain. Germline CDR1 reads MGHDK; CDR2 reads SYGVNS. Trimming removed 4 bases at V and 0 bases at J, with 0 bases between. The CDR3 loop spans 11 amino acids. The CDR3 DNA sequence: TGTGCCAGCAGTGTGAACACTGAAGCTTTCTTT. It encodes CASSVNTEAFF.

The CDR3 DNA reads TGTGCCAGCAGCAAAAGGAGGTTGCAGTATACGCAGTATTTT. This translates into CASSKRRLQYTQYF. This chain connects TRBV21-1 to TRBJ2-3; TRBD2 is taken as the D call from the table, unchecked against the DNA. TRBV21-1 is listed as a pseudogene. This CDR3 region has 14 residues.

The chain links TRBV24-1 to TRBJ2-5; 8 bases are a match to TRBD2. Germline loops: CDR1 KGHDR, CDR2 SFDVKD. V trimming: 3 bases; J trimming: 5 bases; junction bases outside the gene matches: 4. CDR3 length equals 14 residues. CDR3 residues: CATSDPGGVETQYF. The CDR3 bases are TGTGCCACCAGTGATCCCGGGGGGGTCGAGACCCAGTACTTC.

This chain uses TRBV18 with TRBJ2-1, with TRBD2 matching over 10 bases. Trimming took 0 bases from V and 4 from J; bases not matched to a gene: 0. Per germline, CDR1 KGHSH and CDR2 LQKENI. CDR3 length equals 15 residues. The DNA for the CDR3 is TGTGCCAGCTCACCACCGACTAGCGGGTACAATGAGCAGTTCTTC. As protein: CASSPPTSGYNEQFF.

A few counts support this clone. The rearrangement joins TRBV6-1 to TRBJ1-5; D call uncertain. Trimming left V 3 bases short and J 7 bases short, with 16 bases between. This CDR3 contains 15 residues. In germline, CDR1 is MNHNS, CDR2 SASEGT. CDR3 DNA sequence: TGTGCCAGCAGTGATTACGACCTGCGCGACCAGCCCCAGCATTTT. Protein product: CASSDYDLRDQPQHF.

The chain joins TRBV19 to TRBJ2-3, with D tentatively TRBD2 (5 bases). V was cut by 5 bases and J by 0 bases, with 18 bases left in between. This CDR3 is 17 amino acids long. Per the germline V gene, CDR1 is LNHDA and CDR2 is SQIVND (reference sequence). The CDR3 bases are TGTGCCAGTAGTCTAACATTAGCGATGAGGAGCACAGATACGCAGTATTTT. Its protein product is CASSLTLAMRSTDTQYF.

The gene calls are TRBV4-2 and TRBJ2-5, with D unclear. Per the germline V gene, CDR1 is LGHNA and CDR2 is YNFKEQ. V lost 1 base, J lost 4 bases, and 10 bases lay in between. The CDR3 extends over 14 amino acids. The CDR3: CASSQGAAGETQYF. Here the CDR3 DNA reads TGTGCCAGCAGCCAAGGTGCCGCAGGAGAGACCCAGTACTTC.

The chain uses TRBV7-8 and TRBJ2-3, with 7 bases that match TRBD2. The germline CDR1 and CDR2 sequences are SGHVS and FQNEAQ. J lost 2 bases, V lost 7 bases, and 6 bases had no gene match. This CDR3 has 14 residues. In DNA form, the CDR3 reads TGTGCCAGCAACCTGGGGGGGGACACAGATACGCAGTATTTT. This gives the protein CASNLGGDTDTQYF.

The chain combines TRBV19 with TRBJ2-5, with TRBD2 matching over 7 bases. The germline V gene encodes CDR1 LNHDA and CDR2 SQIVND (reference sequence). The V gene end was trimmed by 8 bases and the J gene end by 5 bases; junction bases not matched to a gene: 8. CDR3 size: 13 residues. CDR3 protein: CASSRLAGETQYF. For the CDR3, the DNA is TGTGCCAGTTCCAGACTAGCAGGGGAGACCCAGTACTTC.

The genes are TRBV3-1 (or the pseudogene TRBV3-2) and TRBJ1-6; 8 bases fit TRBD1. J lost 7 bases, V lost 3 bases, and 2 bases had no gene match. Germline values: CDR1 LGHDT, CDR2 YNNKEL (reference sequence). There are 14 residues in the CDR3. The CDR3 reads CASSQGQANSPLHF. The CDR3 bases are TGTGCCAGCAGCCAGGGACAGGCAAATTCACCCCTCCACTTT.

This rearrangement joins TRBV11-2 to TRBJ1-2, with 7 bases identical to TRBD1. Germline CDR1 and CDR2: SGHAT and FQNNGV. The CDR3 has 15 amino acids. With 2 bases clipped from V and 3 bases from J, the junction kept 6 bases outside the gene matches. Here the CDR3 DNA reads TGTGCCAGCAGCTTATCGGACAGGCCCTACTATGGCTACACCTTC. This encodes CASSLSDRPYYGYTF.

V usage is TRBV5-1 and J usage is TRBJ1-6; TRBD1 matches 9 bases. The V gene end was trimmed by 5 bases and the J gene end by 10 bases; junction bases not matched to a gene: 10. Germline V gene lookup returns CDR1 SGHRS and CDR2 YFSETQ. This CDR3 is 15 amino acids long. This CDR3 reads CASSTTGTGKSPLHF. The CDR3 DNA reads TGCGCCAGCAGTACTACCGGGACAGGGAAGTCACCCCTCCACTTT. Filled out from reference TRBV5-1 and TRBJ1-6, the complete variable domain reads KAGVTQTPRYLIKTRGQQVTLSCSPISGHRSVSWYQQTPGQGLQFLFEYFSETQRNKGNFPGRFSGRQFSNSRSEMNVSTLELGDSALYLCASSTTGTGKSPLHFGNGTRLTVT.

This sequence joins TRBV19 and TRBJ1-2; 10 positions match TRBD1. The CDR3 sequence is 16 residues long. The germline CDR1 and CDR2 sequences are LNHDA and SQIVND (reference sequence). The ends lost 3 bases at V and 3 bases at J; junction bases unmatched: 7. The CDR3 DNA is TGTGCCAGTAGTATCCCCATTGGACAGGGGGACTATGGCTACACCTTC. Its translation: CASSIPIGQGDYGYTF.

The chain recombines TRBV4-1 with TRBJ2-3, with TRBD2 matching over 8 bases. The junction had 13 bases not matched to a gene; V was cut back by 4 bases and J by 7 bases. Germline CDR1 and CDR2: MGHRA and YSYEKL. The CDR3 loop spans 16 amino acids. CDR3 coding DNA: TGCGCCAGCAGCCTTACCGTGGGACTAGAGAAGAATACGCAGTATTTT. Its translation: CASSLTVGLEKNTQYF.

This rearrangement joins TRBV3-1 (or the pseudogene TRBV3-2) to TRBJ2-1, with D possibly matching TRBD1 (6 bases). Germline V lookup: CDR1 LGHDT, CDR2 YNNKEL (reference sequence). V was trimmed by 4 bases and J by 9 bases, leaving 10 bases between them. The CDR3 runs 12 residues. DNA of the CDR3: TGTGCCAGCAGCCGAGACAGGTTTGAGCAGTTCTTC. It is translated as CASSRDRFEQFF.

The chain joins TRBV6-5 to TRBJ1-2; D uncertain. This CDR3 is built from 12 residues. Germline V gives CDR1 MNHEY, CDR2 SVGAGI. The ends were cut back, 4 bases at V and 8 bases at J, with 11 bases in the middle. This CDR3 is CASSLEGYGYTF. As DNA, the CDR3 is TGTGCCAGCAGTTTAGAAGGGTACGGCTACACCTTC.

The genes are TRBV5-1 and TRBJ2-3; 8 bases are shared with TRBD1. J gave up 2 bases and V 0 bases, and 5 bases lay outside the gene matches. Germline CDR1 and CDR2: SGHRS and YFSETQ. The CDR3 loop spans 16 amino acids. CDR3 region: CASSLEGQAYTDTQYF. DNA of the CDR3: TGCGCCAGCAGCTTGGAGGGACAGGCGTACACAGATACGCAGTATTTT.

The V gene is TRBV19, the J gene TRBJ2-2, with unresolved D. This CDR3 region has 14 residues. V dropped 3 bases and J dropped 4 bases, with 9 bases sitting between them. Germline CDR1 reads LNHDA; CDR2 reads SQIVND (reference sequence). CDR3 residues: CASSIETSTGELFF. CDR3 DNA sequence: TGTGCCAGTAGTATCGAGACAAGCACCGGGGAGCTGTTTTTT.